The rows below give T cell receptor beta chains drawn from one sample of a study of T cells in lung cancer brain metastases. The assay was immunoSEQ multiplex PCR, and TCRdb's table has in-frame clones only and misses some. The table has a few thousand clones, about 90% seen once; the top ten hold about 3.5%. What was sequenced was tumor tissue from the primary lung tumor. Receptors originate from a man between 65 and 85 years old with non-small cell lung cancer. Each CDR3 is given with its conserved first and last residue. D genes are given only for firm matches. A row's size may be missing; if present it is once, few, many or a size class.

v_gene: TRBV6-5
j_gene: TRBJ2-7
d_gene: -
abundance: -
len: 16
CDR3aa: CASSSGSPPFSYEQYF
CDR3nt: TGTGCCAGCAGTTCAGGGTCGCCCCCCTTCTCCTACGAGCAGTACTTC

v_gene: TRBV5-1
j_gene: TRBJ2-1
d_gene: TRBD2
abundance: -
len: 20
CDR3aa: CANSPASGTAGGYTYNEQFF
CDR3nt: TGCGCCAACAGCCCGGCTTCGGGGACTGCGGGAGGTTATACCTACAATGAGCAGTTCTTC

v_gene: TRBV7-3
j_gene: TRBJ2-2
d_gene: TRBD2
abundance: -
len: 17
CDR3aa: CASSRTSGGADAGELFF
CDR3nt: TGTGCCAGCAGCCGCACTAGCGGGGGGGCCGACGCCGGGGAGCTGTTTTTT

v_gene: TRBV5-5
j_gene: TRBJ2-7
d_gene: -
abundance: -
len: 12
CDR3aa: CASSWPEDEQYF
CDR3nt: TGTGCCAGCAGCTGGCCCGAGGACGAGCAGTACTTC

v_gene: TRBV6-5
j_gene: TRBJ2-7
d_gene: TRBD2
abundance: -
len: 14
CDR3aa: CASSWTSASYEQYF
CDR3nt: TGTGCCAGCAGTTGGACTAGCGCCTCCTACGAGCAGTACTTC

v_gene: TRBV2
j_gene: TRBJ1-6
d_gene: -
abundance: -
len: 14
CDR3aa: CASSDRGGGSPLHF
CDR3nt: TGTGCCAGCAGTGACAGGGGAGGAGGATCACCCCTCCACTTT

v_gene: TRBV6-1
j_gene: TRBJ2-1
d_gene: -
abundance: -
len: 17
CDR3aa: CASSVTGAGGSYNEQFF
CDR3nt: TGTGCCAGCAGTGTTACAGGGGCCGGGGGCTCCTACAATGAGCAGTTCTTC

v_gene: TRBV19
j_gene: TRBJ2-2
d_gene: -
abundance: once
len: 16
CDR3aa: CASSSPILGNTGELFF
CDR3nt: TGTGCCAGTAGTAGCCCGATCCTCGGAAACACCGGGGAGCTGTTTTTT

v_gene: TRBV5-1
j_gene: TRBJ2-3
d_gene: -
abundance: once
len: 16
CDR3aa: CASSTGTTHPTDTQYF
CDR3nt: TGCGCCAGCAGCACCGGGACAACGCACCCCACAGATACGCAGTATTTT

v_gene: TRBV19
j_gene: TRBJ1-3
d_gene: TRBD1
abundance: -
len: 19
CDR3aa: CATTPWGVGGQGLRNTIYF
CDR3nt: TGTGCCACCACCCCGTGGGGAGTGGGGGGACAGGGGCTGAGAAACACCATATATTTT

v_gene: TRBV5-3
j_gene: TRBJ2-7
d_gene: TRBD2
abundance: -
len: 14
CDR3aa: CARSCGTSGYEQYF
CDR3nt: TGTGCCAGAAGCTGCGGGACTAGCGGCTACGAGCAGTACTTC

v_gene: TRBV6-4
j_gene: TRBJ1-1
d_gene: -
abundance: few
len: 13
CDR3aa: CASSAFMNTEAFF
CDR3nt: TGTGCCAGCAGTGCCTTCATGAACACTGAAGCTTTCTTT

v_gene: TRBV5-6
j_gene: TRBJ1-1
d_gene: -
abundance: -
len: 13
CDR3aa: CASRRGGIKEAFF
CDR3nt: TGTGCCAGCAGAAGGGGGGGCATCAAAGAAGCTTTCTTT

v_gene: TRBV30
j_gene: TRBJ1-6
d_gene: -
abundance: -
len: 19
CDR3aa: CAWTPGGLAVSFYNSPLHF
CDR3nt: TGTGCCTGGACGCCGGGAGGCTTGGCAGTTTCATTCTATAATTCACCCCTCCACTTT

v_gene: TRBV19
j_gene: TRBJ1-2
d_gene: -
abundance: once
len: 11
CDR3aa: CASSYNYGYTF
CDR3nt: TGTGCCAGTAGTTACAACTATGGCTACACCTTC

v_gene: TRBV19
j_gene: TRBJ1-2
d_gene: TRBD1
abundance: -
len: 13
CDR3aa: CASSTRDRGLYTF
CDR3nt: TGTGCCAGTAGTACCCGGGACAGGGGGTTGTACACCTTC

v_gene: TRBV29-1
j_gene: TRBJ2-7
d_gene: TRBD2
abundance: -
len: 14
CDR3aa: CSVGTSGGYNEQYF
CDR3nt: TGCAGCGTAGGGACTAGCGGGGGCTATAACGAGCAGTACTTC

v_gene: TRBV29-1
j_gene: TRBJ1-1
d_gene: -
abundance: few
len: 13
CDR3aa: CSVEASKGTEAFF
CDR3nt: TGCAGCGTTGAAGCTTCAAAAGGCACTGAAGCTTTCTTT

v_gene: TRBV4-3
j_gene: TRBJ2-3
d_gene: TRBD2
abundance: -
len: 17
CDR3aa: CASSPGIASGRTDTQYF
CDR3nt: TGCGCCAGCAGCCCAGGAATCGCTAGCGGGAGAACAGATACGCAGTATTTT

v_gene: TRBV11-3
j_gene: TRBJ2-6
d_gene: -
abundance: -
len: 12
CDR3aa: CASSLAGSVLTF
CDR3nt: TGTGCCAGCAGCTTAGCGGGGTCAGTCCTGACTTTC

v_gene: TRBV18
j_gene: TRBJ1-3
d_gene: TRBD1
abundance: -
len: 15
CDR3aa: CASSPGQGAGNTIYF
CDR3nt: TGTGCCAGCTCTCCTGGACAGGGGGCTGGAAACACCATATATTTT

v_gene: TRBV5-1
j_gene: TRBJ1-2
d_gene: -
abundance: -
len: 15
CDR3aa: CASLDPFSSNYGYTF
CDR3nt: TGCGCCAGCCTAGACCCATTTTCCTCTAACTATGGCTACACCTTC

v_gene: TRBV10-3
j_gene: TRBJ2-5
d_gene: -
abundance: -
len: 13
CDR3aa: CAISAEVTETQYF
CDR3nt: TGTGCCATCAGCGCGGAGGTGACAGAGACCCAGTACTTC

v_gene: TRBV7-9
j_gene: TRBJ1-5
d_gene: -
abundance: -
len: 15
CDR3aa: CASSLGEGIWDPQHF
CDR3nt: TGTGCCAGCAGCTTAGGCGAAGGGATTTGGGATCCCCAGCATTTT

v_gene: TRBV2
j_gene: TRBJ1-2
d_gene: -
abundance: -
len: 13
CDR3aa: CASTGGTNYGYTF
CDR3nt: TGTGCCAGCACCGGAGGGACTAACTATGGCTACACCTTC

v_gene: TRBV28
j_gene: TRBJ1-1
d_gene: TRBD1
abundance: -
len: 16
CDR3aa: CASSLPAGTGDTEAFF
CDR3nt: TGTGCTAGCAGTTTACCAGCCGGGACAGGGGACACTGAAGCTTTCTTT

v_gene: TRBV19
j_gene: TRBJ1-2
d_gene: TRBD1
abundance: -
len: 13
CDR3aa: CASTLTRGHGYTF
CDR3nt: TGTGCCAGTACTTTGACGAGGGGGCACGGCTACACCTTC

v_gene: TRBV28
j_gene: TRBJ2-7
d_gene: -
abundance: once
len: 15
CDR3aa: CASSLTDSFVGEQYF
CDR3nt: TGTGCCAGCAGTTTAACGGACAGCTTTGTAGGTGAGCAGTACTTC